The rows below give T cell receptor beta chains drawn from one sample of a study of T cells in Graves' hyperthyroidism and ophthalmopathy. Each CDR3 protein gets one entry after TCRdb re-called the multiplex PCR reads with MiXCR. The repertoire includes a few hundred thousand distinct CDR3 sequences, roughly 25% of them detected once, and roughly 80% sits in the top ten. The sample consisted of blood. These receptors all come from a man over 45 with Graves' hyperthyroidism. The CDR3 runs from the conserved cysteine through the conserved F or W. The D gene is left open where the match is weak. Clone size appears in some rows only: once, few, many, or a class for an expanded clone.

D: TRBD2
length: 15
V: TRBV29-1
J: TRBJ2-5
size: .
CDR3: CSVEGLAGGPETQYF
DNA: TGCAGCGTTGAGGGGTTGGCGGGAGGGCCGGAGACCCAGTACTTC

D: .
length: 14
V: TRBV7-2
J: TRBJ1-2
size: .
CDR3: CASSTQGSYYGYTF
DNA: TGTGCCAGCAGTACACAGGGTTCATACTATGGCTACACCTTC

D: TRBD1
length: 14
V: TRBV5-6
J: TRBJ2-5
size: .
CDR3: CASSYTGVRETQYF
DNA: TGTGCCAGCAGCTACACAGGGGTGCGGGAGACCCAGTACTTC

D: .
length: 16
V: TRBV10-1
J: TRBJ2-3
size: .
CDR3: CASSDRLGISTDTQYF
DNA: TGCGCCAGCAGTGACAGGCTGGGTATCAGCACAGATACGCAGTATTTT

D: .
length: 14
V: TRBV18
J: TRBJ2-7
size: many
CDR3: CASSSNPGPYEQYF
DNA: TGTGCCAGCTCATCGAACCCAGGGCCATACGAGCAGTACTTC

D: TRBD1
length: 14
V: TRBV19
J: TRBJ1-1
size: few
CDR3: CASSTQPGGTEAFF
DNA: TGTGCCAGTAGTACCCAGCCAGGGGGCACTGAAGCTTTCTTT

D: .
length: 15
V: TRBV28
J: TRBJ2-5
size: many
CDR3: CASSGTTGSGETQYF
DNA: TGTGCCAGCTCCGGAACGACAGGGAGCGGGGAGACCCAGTACTTC

D: .
length: 15
V: TRBV3-1
J: TRBJ1-1
size: many
CDR3: CASSQETLRGTEAFF
DNA: TGTGCCAGCAGCCAGGAAACATTAAGGGGAACTGAAGCTTTCTTT

D: TRBD2
length: 15
V: TRBV6-1
J: TRBJ2-1
size: .
CDR3: CASDGTSGKYNEQFF
DNA: TGTGCCAGCGACGGGACTAGCGGGAAATACAATGAGCAGTTCTTC

D: .
length: 15
V: TRBV5-1
J: TRBJ2-1
size: many
CDR3: CASSLDRGTYNEQFF
DNA: TGTGCCAGCAGCTTAGATCGAGGCACCTACAATGAGCAGTTCTTC

D: .
length: 14
V: TRBV6-1
J: TRBJ2-7
size: few
CDR3: CASSPESPTLEQYF
DNA: TGTGCCAGCAGCCCAGAATCGCCAACCCTCGAGCAGTACTTC

D: .
length: 14
V: TRBV5-1
J: TRBJ1-2
size: .
CDR3: CASSPGRERDGYTF
DNA: TGCGCCAGCAGCCCGGGGAGGGAGAGGGATGGCTACACCTTC

D: TRBD1
length: 15
V: TRBV12-3/TRBV12-4
J: TRBJ2-3
size: .
CDR3: CASSLQGAATDTQYF
DNA: TGTGCCAGCAGTTTACAGGGGGCGGCCACAGATACGCAGTATTTT

D: .
length: 13
V: TRBV5-1
J: TRBJ2-7
size: .
CDR3: CASSYSLTYEQYF
DNA: TGCGCCAGCAGCTATTCCTTAACCTACGAGCAGTACTTC

D: .
length: 15
V: TRBV3-1
J: TRBJ1-5
size: .
CDR3: CASSQRGVGRQPQHF
DNA: TGTGCCAGCAGCCAAAGGGGGGTAGGACGTCAGCCCCAGCATTTT

D: .
length: 14
V: TRBV6-1
J: TRBJ2-7
size: many
CDR3: CASSASLQGYEQYF
DNA: TGTGCCAGCAGTGCTTCACTACAGGGATACGAGCAGTACTTC

D: .
length: 17
V: TRBV7-2
J: TRBJ2-7
size: .
CDR3: CASSLGRPGQVSYEQYF
DNA: TGTGCCAGCAGCTTAGGGCGACCGGGACAAGTCTCGTACGAGCAGTACTTC

D: .
length: 13
V: TRBV24-1
J: TRBJ2-5
size: few
CDR3: CATSRTGWGTQYF
DNA: TGTGCCACCAGTAGGACGGGGTGGGGGACCCAGTACTTC

D: .
length: 15
V: TRBV12-5
J: TRBJ2-2
size: .
CDR3: CASGSVVADTGELFF
DNA: TGTGCTAGTGGTTCGGTAGTGGCAGACACCGGGGAGCTGTTTTTT

D: TRBD2
length: 19
V: TRBV12-3/TRBV12-4
J: TRBJ2-3
size: many
CDR3: CASSLFWTSGRRGTDTQYF
DNA: TGTGCCAGCAGTTTATTTTGGACTAGCGGGAGGAGGGGCACAGATACGCAGTATTTT

D: .
length: 13
V: TRBV24-1
J: TRBJ1-5
size: .
CDR3: CATSAQGHQPQHF
DNA: TGTGCCACCAGTGCGCAGGGTCATCAGCCCCAGCATTTT

D: .
length: 19
V: TRBV5-1
J: TRBJ2-3
size: .
CDR3: CASSPLGGQHLTSTDTQYF
DNA: TGCGCCAGCAGCCCGCTGGGGGGACAGCATCTCACTAGCACAGATACGCAGTATTTT

D: TRBD1
length: 13
V: TRBV27
J: TRBJ1-2
size: .
CDR3: CASRDSLSYGYTF
DNA: TGTGCCAGCCGGGACAGTTTGAGCTATGGCTACACCTTC

D: .
length: 15
V: TRBV3-1
J: TRBJ2-5
size: few
CDR3: CASSQPDYRRETQYF
DNA: TGTGCCAGCAGCCAACCCGACTATAGGCGGGAGACCCAGTACTTC

D: .
length: 14
V: TRBV2
J: TRBJ2-1
size: .
CDR3: CASSLEIGGNEQFF
DNA: TGTGCCAGCAGCTTAGAGATAGGTGGAAATGAGCAGTTCTTC

D: .
length: 13
V: TRBV6-2/TRBV6-3
J: TRBJ1-2
size: .
CDR3: CASSAEELYGYTF
DNA: TGTGCCAGCAGTGCGGAGGAACTCTATGGCTACACCTTC

D: .
length: 13
V: TRBV7-9
J: TRBJ2-1
size: few
CDR3: CASSFGGGLEQFF
DNA: TGTGCCAGCAGCTTCGGGGGAGGACTAGAGCAGTTCTTC

D: .
length: 11
V: TRBV30
J: TRBJ2-1
size: .
CDR3: CAWSVIFEQFF
DNA: TGTGCCTGGAGTGTGATATTTGAGCAGTTCTTC

D: .
length: 15
V: TRBV12-3/TRBV12-4
J: TRBJ2-7
size: many
CDR3: CASSPRSLAGYEQYF
DNA: TGTGCCAGCAGTCCCCGGAGTCTAGCAGGTTACGAGCAGTACTTC

D: TRBD2
length: 15
V: TRBV27
J: TRBJ2-1
size: .
CDR3: CASSMAGGMGNEQFF
DNA: TGTGCCAGCAGTATGGCCGGGGGGATGGGTAATGAGCAGTTCTTC

D: .
length: 13
V: TRBV27
J: TRBJ2-3
size: few
CDR3: CASRSDLRDTQYF
DNA: TGTGCCAGCAGGTCAGACCTGCGAGATACGCAGTATTTT

D: .
length: 15
V: TRBV27
J: TRBJ2-7
size: many
CDR3: CASSTHLGRYYEQYF
DNA: TGTGCCAGCAGTACTCACCTCGGGCGATACTACGAGCAGTACTTC

D: .
length: 14
V: TRBV19
J: TRBJ2-7
size: few
CDR3: CASSWGVGSYEQYF
DNA: TGTGCCAGTAGTTGGGGAGTCGGCTCCTACGAGCAGTACTTC

D: TRBD2
length: 14
V: TRBV3-1
J: TRBJ2-1
size: few
CDR3: CASSPGLALNEQFF
DNA: TGTGCCAGCAGCCCGGGACTAGCCCTCAATGAGCAGTTCTTC

D: .
length: 15
V: TRBV10-3
J: TRBJ2-5
size: few
CDR3: CAIRPSGQKQETQYF
DNA: TGTGCCATCAGGCCGTCCGGACAAAAACAAGAGACCCAGTACTTC

D: .
length: 14
V: TRBV10-3
J: TRBJ1-1
size: many
CDR3: CAISDLGMNTEAFF
DNA: TGTGCCATCAGTGATCTAGGTATGAACACTGAAGCTTTCTTT

D: .
length: 14
V: TRBV20-1
J: TRBJ2-5
size: .
CDR3: CSARDVGAGETQYF
DNA: TGCAGTGCTAGAGACGTGGGGGCTGGGGAGACCCAGTACTTC

D: TRBD1
length: 17
V: TRBV24-1
J: TRBJ2-7
size: .
CDR3: CATSETRPGQALNEQYF
DNA: TGTGCCACCAGTGAAACCAGGCCGGGACAGGCGCTCAATGAGCAGTACTTC

D: TRBD2
length: 17
V: TRBV20-1
J: TRBJ2-1
size: few
CDR3: CSARTTSAGDSYNEQFF
DNA: TGCAGTGCTAGAACGACCTCTGCGGGGGACTCCTACAATGAGCAGTTCTTC